This passage covers 16 T cell receptor beta chains from one sample sequenced in a study of blood T cell repertoires in COVID-19. Data came from immunoSEQ multiplex PCR; TCRdb stores just in-frame clones and leaves some out. The table includes 37,000 or so clones, around 90% detected once. Sequencing was performed on peripheral blood. The receptors shown here come from a human donor in a cohort sampled during active COVID-19.

The chain joins TRBV2 to TRBJ2-5, with D tentatively TRBD2 (5 bases). The germline V gene has CDR1 SNHLY and CDR2 FYNNEI. V gave up 4 bases and J gave up 5 bases, with 8 bases separating them. The CDR3 spans 12 residues. The CDR3 nucleotides read TGTGCCAGCAGTGCCTGGGAGGAGACCCAGTACTTC. This translates into CASSAWEETQYF.

V and J are TRBV29-1 and TRBJ2-7; D perhaps matches TRBD1 (6 bases). The CDR3 is made up of 12 amino acids. The germline V and J ends were trimmed by 6 bases and 3 bases, with 12 bases remaining between them. Germline V gene lookup returns CDR1 SQVTM and CDR2 ANQGSEA. CDR3 amino acids: CSVRTEIYEQYF. CDR3 nucleotide sequence: TGCAGCGTGAGGACAGAGATCTACGAGCAGTACTTC.

The chain uses TRBV19 and TRBJ2-5; 14 nucleotides agree with TRBD2. Germline CDR1 and CDR2: LNHDA and SQIVND (reference sequence). The CDR3 has 16 amino acids. V lost 5 bases, J lost 4 bases, and 6 bases stayed unmatched. In nucleotides, the CDR3 is TGTGCCAGTAGTGCCTCCGGGACTAGCGGGGGAGAGACCCAGTACTTC. Residues: CASSASGTSGGETQYF.

The CDR3 DNA follows: TGTGCCAGCAGCTCTAACCCTTCGAATGAGCAGTACTTC. This encodes CASSSNPSNEQYF. The chain employs TRBV7-9 and TRBJ2-7; the D is unclear. Trimming removed 4 bases at V and 7 bases at J, with 14 bases between. CDR1 and CDR2 (germline): SEHNR, FQNEAQ (reference sequence). This CDR3 has 13 residues.

The rearrangement links TRBV24-1 to TRBJ2-1; TRBD2 matches 9 bases. In germline, CDR1 is KGHDR, CDR2 SFDVKD. After removal of 4 bases from V and 0 bases from J, the junction contained 3 bases not matched to a gene. This CDR3 contains 16 residues. For the CDR3, the DNA is TGTGCCACCAGTGACCCGACTAGCGGCTCCTACAATGAGCAGTTCTTC. Protein: CATSDPTSGSYNEQFF.

J is TRBJ2-7 and V is TRBV9; D is perhaps TRBD2 (6 bases). Deletions cut 7 bases from V and 2 bases from J, with 13 bases between. The CDR3 sequence is 13 residues long. CDR1 SGDLS and CDR2 YYNGEE come from the germline V gene. The CDR3 DNA reads TGTGCCAGCGGAGGGACTGGCGCCTACGAGCAGTACTTC. Its protein is CASGGTGAYEQYF.

The J gene is TRBJ2-5, the V gene TRBV7-9, with 8 bases identical to TRBD2. J was trimmed by 2 bases and V by 1 base; bases with no gene match: 9. Germline CDR1 SEHNR, CDR2 FQNEAQ (reference sequence). This CDR3 has 17 residues. The CDR3 reads CASSLEIGRGAQETQYF. The CDR3 DNA sequence: TGTGCCAGCAGCTTAGAAATCGGGCGGGGGGCTCAAGAGACCCAGTACTTC.

The genes are TRBV10-3 and TRBJ1-2; 8 bases line up with TRBD1. V trimming: 7 bases; J trimming: 8 bases; junction bases outside the gene matches: 9. The V gene's germline CDR1 is ENHRY and CDR2 SYGVKD. The CDR3 spans 13 residues. CDR3 in DNA: TGTGCCATCACTCTGGACAGGGTGGCGGGCTACACCTTC. This encodes CAITLDRVAGYTF.

The chain combines TRBV7-2 with TRBJ2-3; D gene uncertain. V lost 1 base and J lost 0, with 11 bases in between. The germline CDR1 and CDR2 sequences are SGHTA and FQGNSA. This CDR3 is 16 amino acids long. In DNA, the CDR3 is TGTGCCAGCAGCTTAGGTGGCAAGACTAGCACAGATACGCAGTATTTT. Encoded protein: CASSLGGKTSTDTQYF.

The rearrangement uses TRBV19 and TRBJ2-7; 7 bases align to TRBD1. CDR1 is LNHDA, CDR2 SQIVND, per germline (reference sequence). V lost 5 bases and J lost 5; bases outside the gene matches: 12. The CDR3 is made up of 15 amino acids. The CDR3 nucleotides are TGTGCCAGTAGTCAGAAGGGGGCGGCCGGGAACGAGCAGTACTTC. Protein sequence: CASSQKGAAGNEQYF.

This chain connects TRBV5-5 to TRBJ2-7, with D possibly matching TRBD1 (6 bases). Germline CDR1 SGHKS, CDR2 YYEKEE (reference sequence). The CDR3 covers 15 residues. Trimming took 1 base from V and 0 from J, leaving 11 bases between them. This chain's CDR3 is CASSLYRDTSYEQYF. The CDR3 DNA follows: TGTGCCAGCAGCTTGTACCGGGACACCTCCTACGAGCAGTACTTC.

This clone has only a few counts. The rearrangement links TRBV9 to TRBJ1-5, with 10 bases identical to TRBD1. This CDR3 contains 15 residues. CDR1 is SGDLS and CDR2 is YYNGEE in the germline V gene. Germline trimming cut 0 bases from V and 5 bases from J; bases unmatched to any gene: 2. CDR3 sequence reads: CASSVGTGGHQPQHF. The CDR3 DNA reads as TGTGCCAGCAGCGTAGGGACAGGGGGTCATCAGCCCCAGCATTTT.

This chain joins TRBV27 and TRBJ1-5; 7 bases map to TRBD1. Trimming took 5 bases from V and 3 from J; bases not matched to a gene: 10. Germline loops: CDR1 MNHEY, CDR2 SMNVEV (reference sequence). The length of the CDR3 is 16 residues. CDR3 sequence reads: CASSPRLQGDNQPQHF. DNA for the CDR3: TGTGCCAGCAGTCCTAGGCTTCAGGGGGACAATCAGCCCCAGCATTTT.

V and J are TRBV27 and TRBJ1-2, with TRBD1 as a possible D gene (6 bases). V lost 1 base and J lost 2, with 11 bases in between. The germline V gene has CDR1 MNHEY and CDR2 SMNVEV (reference sequence). This CDR3 comprises 15 residues. As DNA, the CDR3 is TGTGCCAGCAGTTTATTCAGGGGCACGAACTATGGCTACACCTTC. This encodes CASSLFRGTNYGYTF.

This sequence joins TRBV9 and TRBJ2-1; tentatively, D is TRBD2 (5 bases). Looked up from germline, CDR1 is SGDLS and CDR2 is YYNGEE. The CDR3 has 15 amino acids. V was cut by 2 bases and J by 2 bases, with 11 bases left in between. The CDR3 loop reads CASSVSTSTYNEQFF. The CDR3 bases are TGTGCCAGCAGCGTCAGCACTAGTACCTACAATGAGCAGTTCTTC. Together with reference TRBV9 and TRBJ2-1, the CDR3 gives the full variable domain: DSGVTQTPKHLITATGQRVTLRCSPRSGDLSVYWYQQSLDQGLQFLIQYYNGEERAKGNILERFSAQQFPDLHSELNLSSLELGDSALYFCASSVSTSTYNEQFFGPGTRLTVL.

This rearrangement joins TRBV10-1 to TRBJ2-2; D uncertain. V lost 2 bases, J lost 6 bases, and 7 bases lay in between. The CDR3 totals 13 residues. Looked up from germline, CDR1 is WNHNN and CDR2 is SYGVQD (reference sequence). Here the CDR3 reads CASSEPYPGELFF. CDR3 DNA sequence: TGCGCCAGCAGTGAGCCTTATCCCGGGGAGCTGTTTTTT.